This T cell receptor beta chain stems from a study of blood T cell repertoires in COVID-19 (TCRdb year 2020). About the full investigation: The collaborator samples originated in the United States, Italy and Spain and spanned the acute and convalescent phases of COVID-19. Sample metadata almost always included a de-identified subject ID, COVID-19 status, age in years and sex. The material from the prospective study consisted of cDNA or gDNA derived from T cells, B-cell-depleted T cells, or PBMCs. The repertoires were made available in a free public database intended to serve as a resource for research on the immune response to SARS-CoV-2. Where HLA class I and class II types were available, the types were taken from metadata supplied by the sample provider, not from assay-based typing. Subjects who had been exposed to COVID-19, were actively infected with it, or had recovered from it provided the deeply sampled blood TCRbeta repertoires that made up the dataset. Samples were obtained from the ongoing ImmuneRACE study (first 160 participants) and from some 1,200 subjects provided by 6 global collaborators. Beyond this particular receptor, the publication reports: The amount of clinical and demographic metadata varied by source and participant and was provided uncurated.

A single count supports this clone. What this receptor recognizes is not known. One base away there is no much larger clone; base qualities are not given. Including cysteine and phenylalanine, the CDR3 has 15 amino acids. Here the CDR3 DNA is all that survives: 45 bases in frame from base 1. V and J are truncated by 4 bases and 7 bases respectively, leaving an intervening sequence of 22 bases. The germline V gene (reference sequence) provides CDR1 GTSNPN and CDR2 SVGIG. The collaborating institutions used their own protocols to collect whole blood in K2EDTA tubes. For TCRbeta analysis, collaborators shipped samples as frozen whole blood, isolated PBMCs, or DNA extracted from either of those sample types. TCRbeta CDR3 regions were amplified from genomic DNA by means of the immunoSEQ Assay, a bias-controlled multiplex PCR. The study's processing was this. Within the assay, amplification of reference gene primers was used to estimate how many nucleated cells each sample contained. To quantify the absolute abundance of each unique TCRbeta CDR3 rearrangement, sequence reads were collapsed and filtered. Productive Simpson clonality was computed per sample as the square root of Simpson's diversity index over productive rearrangements. Here the immuneACCESS table is served through TCRdb, limited to in-frame sequences with V and J called. Missing clones are a known gap in these copies; in checked studies unresolved V genes cover under half, and the rest lacks a known reason. V, J and clone size are taken as reported in that table, and D and trimming were inferred from the DNA itself. Present in this sample are about 120,000 clones, just over 75% of which were seen just once. Of the sample, 3% to 4% is held by the ten largest clones.

This receptor chain uses TRBV30 and TRBJ1-2; the D gene is perhaps TRBD1, on 6 matching bases. This clonotype was sampled from a woman aged 80 or over with acute or convalescent COVID-19. What was sequenced was peripheral blood. Read as DNA, the sequence is TGTGCCTGGACCCAAAAAGGGGACACCAGCCTTGGCTACACCTTC. Translation gives CAWTQKGDTSLGYTF.